The text below deals with one TCR beta chain. The clone's antigen remains unknown. No much larger clone is present one base from it, and per-base qualities are unavailable. Other DNA sequences in this sample translate to the same CDR3. The data derive from a study of blood T cell repertoires in COVID-19 (dated by TCRdb to 2020 to 2022). Context from the whole study: The collaborator samples originated in the United States, Italy and Spain and spanned the acute and convalescent phases of COVID-19. The material from the prospective study consisted of cDNA or gDNA derived from T cells, B-cell-depleted T cells, or PBMCs. The dataset comprised deeply sampled blood TCRbeta repertoires from subjects exposed to, actively infected with, or recovered from COVID-19. A freely available public database, intended as a resource for researchers studying the immune response to SARS-CoV-2, is where the repertoires were released. Samples were obtained from the ongoing ImmuneRACE study (first 160 participants) and from 1,000 to 1,500 subjects provided by 6 global collaborators. Sample metadata almost always included a de-identified subject ID, COVID-19 status, age in years and sex. Where available, HLA class I and class II types were taken from metadata supplied by the sample provider and were not determined by assay-based typing. General study outcomes and caveats: Clinical and demographic metadata were provided uncurated, with the amount varying by source and participant.

V ends up 5 bases short and J 1 base short, with an unmatched junction base count of 1. The CDR3 holds 12 amino acids from the cysteine to the phenylalanine. Just the 36-base CDR3 DNA is kept, in frame starting at base 1. The germline V gene (reference sequence) provides CDR1 GTSNPN and CDR2 SVGIG. Enrolling through a virtual design, the prospective study's participants ranged in age from roughly 18 to 100 years and lived across roughly 24 United States geographic areas. Cohort assignment in the prospective study relied on participant-reported clinical history from a screening survey and a study questionnaire. Recovered participants in ImmuneRACE Cohort 3 were defined by two consecutive negative NP/OP PCR tests, clearance by a healthcare professional, or resolution of symptoms. Each participant in the prospective study had whole blood, serum and a nasopharyngeal or oropharyngeal swab collected by mobile phlebotomists. Participants in the prospective study had the option to provide additional blood draws and questionnaires over a roughly 2-month period. Before DNA extraction, prospective study blood samples were shipped either frozen or at room temperature.

TCRbeta CDR3 regions were amplified from genomic DNA by means of the immunoSEQ Assay, a bias-controlled multiplex PCR. Processing in the source paper ran as follows. The number of nucleated cells in each sample was estimated by amplification of reference gene primers within the assay. To quantify the absolute abundance of each unique TCRbeta CDR3 rearrangement, sequence reads were collapsed and filtered. For each sample, productive Simpson clonality was calculated as the square root of Simpson's diversity index over productive rearrangements. TCRdb stores this immuneACCESS table with in-frame sequences only. Part of the clones is absent; in the studies checked, under half of the shortfall reflects unresolved V genes, and no reason is known for the rest. The V and J calls and clone size come from that table; D and trimming were worked out from the DNA. The sample data list approximately 300,000 clones, and roughly nine tenths of these were observed just once. The ten top clones hold approximately 6% of the sample.

Sequenced material: PBMCs or T cells enriched from blood (not recorded which). This sequence originates from a woman in her thirties who had recovered from COVID-19. The sequence is built from TRBV30 and TRBJ1-1, and 7 junction bases match TRBD1. Read as DNA, the sequence is TGTGCCTGGGGACAGGAGAACACTGAAGCTTTCTTT. This translates into CAWGQENTEAFF.